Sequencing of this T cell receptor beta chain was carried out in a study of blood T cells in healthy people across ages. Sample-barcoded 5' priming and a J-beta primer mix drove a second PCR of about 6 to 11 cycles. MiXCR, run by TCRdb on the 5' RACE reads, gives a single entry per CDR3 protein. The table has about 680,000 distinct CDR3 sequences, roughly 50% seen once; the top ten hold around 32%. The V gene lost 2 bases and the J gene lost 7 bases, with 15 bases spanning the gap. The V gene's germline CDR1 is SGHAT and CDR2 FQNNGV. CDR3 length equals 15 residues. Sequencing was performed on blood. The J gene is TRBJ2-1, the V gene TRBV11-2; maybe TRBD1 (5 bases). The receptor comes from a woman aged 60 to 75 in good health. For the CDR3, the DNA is TGTGCCAGCAGCTTAAGGGGTCTAGTGGGTAATGAGCAGTTCTTC. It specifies CASSLRGLVGNEQFF. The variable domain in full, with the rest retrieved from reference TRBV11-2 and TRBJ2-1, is EAGVAQSPRYKIIEKRQSVAFWCNPISGHATLYWYQQILGQGPKLLIQFQNNGVVDDSQLPKDRFSAERLKGVDSTLKIQPAKLEDSAVYLCASSLRGLVGNEQFFGPGTRLTVL.